This is a list of T cell receptor beta chains from one sample in a study of PD-1 blockade in mismatch repair-deficient tumors. The protocol was immunoSEQ multiplex PCR, while the TCRdb copy is restricted to in-frame clones and leaves out a portion. The table lists 120,000 or so clones, roughly 90% of them singletons. The sample here was peripheral blood, taken 72 weeks after starting pembrolizumab. The receptors stem from an adult with mismatch repair-deficient cancer. Both conserved end residues are part of each CDR3.

>TRBV4-1
CASSQGGLASSYNEQFF
>TRBV5-1
CASSSGTGDYEQYF
>TRBV21-1
CASGDGYGYTF
>TRBV30
CAWSYRGLNYGYTF
>TRBV27
CASSFRVGGGQPQHF
>TRBV4-2
CASSQDRGKPQHF
>TRBV7-6
CASSPTLKYEQYF
>TRBV6-5
CASSYPRTSGYNEQFF
>TRBV5-5
CASSLVTGYEQYF
>TRBV5-6
CASSLGEADFTDTQYF
>TRBV4-1
CASSQVGGRTNNEQFF
>TRBV18
CASSPPGQGADEQFF
>TRBV30
CAWRMLFRDRATDTQYF
>TRBV6-5
CASSRDSYNEQFF
>TRBV7-9
CASSPPMGRAEYEQYF
>TRBV7-2
CASSLVGWVDSGDYEQYF
>TRBV14
CASSQTSVWAGGPDTQETQYF
>TRBV4-1
CASSQDWGGEADTQYF
>TRBV27
CASSFTSGRSNIQYF
>TRBV28
CASSLWVGEAYNEQFF
>TRBV5-1
CASSARLAGGPENIQYF
>TRBV6-6
CASRPPGQEMNGYTF
>TRBV7-9
CASSPAQTGSYEQYF
>TRBV6-5
CASRSNTGELFF
>TRBV27
CASSPLRPPTDTQYF
>TRBV7-2
CASSWGLAEAHEQYF
>TRBV4-2
CASSQNFGPTAEAFF
>TRBV19
CASSSGDKNIQYF
>TRBV25-1
CASIGQKPLANYGYTF
>TRBV7-9
CASSLDGTGPDEQYF
>TRBV7-9
CASSLDWGTNYGYTF
>TRBV7-9
CASSLDIGDIQYF
>TRBV27
CASSLSITGVTEAFF
>TRBV15
CATGMGTGELFF
>TRBV4-3
CASSRGVAVNEQFF
>TRBV5-1
CASSTAGTSEETQYF
>TRBV9
CASSTPAGGGRTDTQYF
>TRBV25-1
CASSPTSGRAYEQYF
>TRBV4-1
CASSQDGWGRTEAFF
>TRBV27
CASSRRLGAREIDEQFF
>TRBV7-9
CASSLGTGFYGYTF
>TRBV14
CASSQEVWRDPYNEQFF